Shown below are 25 T cell receptor beta chains from a single sample sequenced in a study of blood T cell repertoires in COVID-19. The assay was immunoSEQ multiplex PCR, and TCRdb's table has in-frame clones only and misses some. The sample lists approximately 300,000 clones; roughly nine tenths were seen once. Specimen: PBMCs or T cells enriched from blood (not recorded which). Receptor source: a young woman who had recovered from COVID-19.

Of note for this clone: Other DNA variants within this sample encode the same CDR3. The rearrangement joins TRBV9 to TRBJ2-1; 7 nucleotides line up with TRBD2. The trim removed 0 bases at V and 1 base at J, leaving 4 bases unmatched. This CDR3 comprises 16 residues. The germline V gene has CDR1 SGDLS and CDR2 YYNGEE. The CDR3 DNA sequence: TGTGCCAGCAGCGTAGGTGGGAGGGCATCCTACAATGAGCAGTTCTTC. It is translated as CASSVGGRASYNEQFF. Combining the CDR3 with reference TRBV9 and TRBJ2-1 gives the whole variable domain DSGVTQTPKHLITATGQRVTLRCSPRSGDLSVYWYQQSLDQGLQFLIQYYNGEERAKGNILERFSAQQFPDLHSELNLSSLELGDSALYFCASSVGGRASYNEQFFGPGTRLTVL.

The V gene is TRBV7-9, the J gene TRBJ1-4; the D gene is possibly TRBD1 (6 bases). The CDR3 totals 13 residues. Germline V lookup: CDR1 SEHNR, CDR2 FQNEAQ (reference sequence). V lost 3 bases to trimming and J lost 6 bases, with 8 bases between them. The CDR3 region has the DNA TGTGCCAGCAGCTTGGACAGCTATGAAAAACTGTTTTTT. Amino acids: CASSLDSYEKLFF.

V and J are TRBV7-6 and TRBJ2-1; 11 positions match TRBD2. CDR3 size: 15 residues. Germline V gene sequence: CDR1 SGHVS, CDR2 FNYEAQ. V gave up 3 bases and J gave up 5 bases; unmatched junction bases: 3. DNA of the CDR3: TGTGCCAGCAGCTTTACTAGCGGGAGTGACAATGAGCAGTTCTTC. Translated, it gives CASSFTSGSDNEQFF.

V gene TRBV3-1 (or the pseudogene TRBV3-2) combines with J gene TRBJ2-1; 9 bases map to TRBD2. Germline values: CDR1 LGHDT, CDR2 YNNKEL (reference sequence). Trimming cost V 1 base and J 9 bases; bases outside gene matches: 10. This CDR3 contains 16 residues. As DNA, the CDR3 is TGTGCCAGCAGCCAAGGGGTAGCGGGAGCTTCTGGTGAGCAGTTCTTC. It encodes CASSQGVAGASGEQFF.

This chain connects TRBV28 to TRBJ1-2; no reliable D call. Trimming took off 2 bases at V and 8 bases at J, with 9 bases between the two ends. Looked up from germline, CDR1 is MDHEN and CDR2 is SYDVKM. CDR3 length: 12 residues. CDR3 in DNA: TGTGCCAGCAGTTTAAGTCGGGTCGGCTACACCTTC. It translates to CASSLSRVGYTF.

This clone was found once. The chain has TRBV28 and TRBJ2-2, with 9 bases matching TRBD1. The CDR3 is 16 amino acids. Germline V gives CDR1 MDHEN, CDR2 SYDVKM. The V and J ends lost 6 bases and 6 bases, in that order; junction bases with no gene match: 11. The CDR3 coding sequence is TGTGCCAGCAGCAGACCGGGACAGGGCGCCCCCGGGGAGCTGTTTTTT. It specifies CASSRPGQGAPGELFF.

The rearrangement uses TRBV9 and TRBJ1-4, with TRBD1 identical over 8 bases. After removal of 0 bases from V and 2 bases from J, the junction contained 3 bases not matched to a gene. The CDR3 length is 16 residues. Germline V CDR1 and CDR2: SGDLS, YYNGEE. The CDR3 here is CASSVGQGSTNEKLFF. The CDR3 DNA reads as TGTGCCAGCAGCGTAGGACAGGGGAGTACTAATGAAAAACTGTTTTTT.

This sequence joins TRBV9 and TRBJ1-2; tentative D call: TRBD1 (5 bases). V was pared by 0 bases and J by 0 bases, with 21 bases between. Germline CDR1 is SGDLS and CDR2 is YYNGEE. The CDR3 totals 19 residues. This CDR3 is CASSVGQQVRPLANYGYTF. The DNA of the CDR3 is TGTGCCAGCAGCGTAGGTCAACAGGTCCGACCCTTAGCTAACTATGGCTACACCTTC.

This rearrangement joins TRBV7-2 to TRBJ2-1, with a weak D call TRBD1 (6 bases). Germline CDR1 SGHTA, CDR2 FQGNSA. This CDR3 contains 16 residues. Trimming took off 2 bases at V and 1 base at J, with 12 bases between the two ends. The CDR3 is CASSLQGLPSYNEQFF. CDR3 bases: TGTGCCAGCAGCTTACAGGGGCTGCCTTCCTACAATGAGCAGTTCTTC.

The CDR3 DNA is TGTGCCAGTAGTCTGGAGCACGGACTCTATGGCTACACCTTC. Translated: CASSLEHGLYGYTF. The V call is TRBV19, the J call TRBJ1-2; D is ambiguous. V was shortened by 5 bases and J by 4 bases, with 14 bases between the two germline ends. This CDR3 is built from 14 residues. The germline V gene encodes CDR1 LNHDA and CDR2 SQIVND (reference sequence).

The sample holds a few counts of this clone. The chain uses TRBV27 and TRBJ1-5; tentatively, D is TRBD1 (5 bases). CDR3 length equals 17 residues. Between the trimmed V and J ends, which lost 1 base and 2 bases, there was a span of 15 bases. The V gene's germline CDR1 is MNHEY and CDR2 SMNVEV (reference sequence). CDR3 protein: CASSLFWGKGGNQPQHF. In DNA form, the CDR3 reads TGTGCCAGCAGTTTATTTTGGGGCAAGGGTGGCAATCAGCCCCAGCATTTT.

The chain has TRBV24-1 and TRBJ2-1; D uncertain. V lost 3 bases and J lost 4, with 18 bases in between. This CDR3 spans 17 amino acids. Germline CDR1 reads KGHDR; CDR2 reads SFDVKD. The chain's CDR3 is CATSDLVPGDGYNEQFF. In DNA form, the CDR3 reads TGTGCCACCAGTGATCTCGTCCCGGGTGATGGGTACAATGAGCAGTTCTTC.

V gene TRBV27 combines with J gene TRBJ1-2, with TRBD1 identical over 7 bases. The germline CDR1 and CDR2 sequences are MNHEY and SMNVEV (reference sequence). CDR3 length: 15 residues. J gave up 5 bases and V 3 bases, and 9 bases lay outside the gene matches. CDR3 bases: TGTGCCAGCAGTTTTGGAGGGGGCGGTTTATATGGCTACACCTTC. Translating it yields CASSFGGGGLYGYTF.

This clone was picked up a small number of times. This sequence joins TRBV3-1 (or the pseudogene TRBV3-2) and TRBJ2-7; 7 bases line up with TRBD2. The CDR3 consists of 17 residues. The germline V gene encodes CDR1 LGHDT and CDR2 YNNKEL (reference sequence). V shed 5 bases, J shed 2 bases, and the junction held 15 bases outside the gene matches. The CDR3 loop is CASSGRGGRLAPYEQYF. CDR3 DNA sequence: TGTGCCAGCAGCGGAAGGGGCGGGAGACTCGCCCCCTACGAGCAGTACTTC.

This rearrangement joins TRBV11-3 to TRBJ2-1, with TRBD2 identical over 8 bases. V dropped 5 bases and J dropped 4; count of bases not matched to a gene: 4. Germline V gene data show CDR1 as SGHNT and CDR2 as YENEEA. The CDR3 is made up of 14 amino acids. CDR3 protein: CASSDTSGYNEQFF. The CDR3 bases are TGTGCCAGCAGCGATACTAGCGGATACAATGAGCAGTTCTTC.

This rearrangement joins TRBV29-1 to TRBJ2-7, with 8 bases fitting TRBD1. The CDR3 has 14 residues. Looked up from germline, CDR1 is SQVTM and CDR2 is ANQGSEA. The trim removed 0 bases at V and 4 bases at J, leaving 5 bases unmatched. The CDR3 loop reads CSVEDGTGHYEQYF. The CDR3 nucleotides are TGCAGCGTTGAAGATGGGACAGGCCATTACGAGCAGTACTTC.

This chain joins TRBV23-1 and TRBJ1-5, with unresolved D. TRBV23-1 is reported as an ORF; its role is uncertain. Trimming left V 6 bases short and J 3 bases short, with 21 bases between. This CDR3 has 17 residues. CDR3 coding DNA: TGCGCCAGCAGGCCCCTTGGCGGGGAATGGATCAATCAGCCCCAGCATTTT. Its protein is CASRPLGGEWINQPQHF.

The gene calls are TRBV9 and TRBJ2-3; 9 bases fit TRBD2. V lost 1 base, J lost 0 bases, and 0 bases stayed unmatched. Germline V gives CDR1 SGDLS, CDR2 YYNGEE. This CDR3 is built from 15 residues. CDR3 residues: CASSVTSGSTDTQYF. In DNA form, the CDR3 reads TGTGCCAGCAGCGTAACTAGCGGGAGCACAGATACGCAGTATTTT.

Here the CDR3 reads CASSRTGGEASTDTQYF. In nucleotides, the CDR3 is TGTGCCAGCAGCCGTACGGGCGGGGAAGCTAGCACAGATACGCAGTATTTT. The gene calls are TRBV7-2 and TRBJ2-3; D is possibly TRBD2 (6 bases). The V gene lost 5 bases and the J gene lost 0 bases, with 18 bases spanning the gap. CDR1 SGHTA and CDR2 FQGNSA come from the germline V gene. This CDR3 has 17 residues.

The chain is built from TRBV11-3 and TRBJ1-2, with D unclear. The germline gives CDR1 SGHNT, CDR2 YENEEA. The ends were cut back, 1 base at V and 5 bases at J, with 14 bases in the middle. The CDR3 length is 15 residues. The CDR3 DNA reads TGTGCCAGCAGCTTAGCGGGCCCCCGGGGTTATGGCTACACCTTC. This codes for CASSLAGPRGYGYTF. The complete variable domain, with remaining parts taken from reference TRBV11-3 and TRBJ1-2, reads EAGVVQSPRYKIIEKKQPVAFWCNPISGHNTLYWYLQNLGQGPELLIRYENEEAVDDSQLPKDRFSAERLKGVDSTLKIQPAELGDSAVYLCASSLAGPRGYGYTFGSGTRLTVV.

CDR3 amino acids: CSVATSATSTGQFF. CDR3 sequence (DNA): TGCAGCGTTGCGACTAGCGCAACCTCTACGGGGCAGTTCTTC. The chain joins TRBV29-1 to TRBJ2-1, with TRBD2 matching over 8 bases. With V trimmed by 4 bases and J by 12 bases, 14 bases remained unmatched. Germline CDR1 reads SQVTM; CDR2 reads ANQGSEA. This CDR3 region has 14 residues.

This chain connects TRBV30 to TRBJ2-3, with 9 bases that match TRBD1. J lost 5 bases, V lost 2 bases, and 11 bases had no gene match. Germline CDR1 GTSNPN, CDR2 SVGIG (reference sequence). This CDR3 comprises 16 residues. CDR3 in DNA: TGTGCCTGGAGTTCACAGGGGGCTGGGCAAATAGATACGCAGTATTTT. It codes for CAWSSQGAGQIDTQYF.

CDR3 amino acids: CASSLQGGNQYF. CDR3 coding DNA: TGTGCCAGCTCACTACAGGGTGGGAACCAGTACTTC. The chain uses TRBV18 and TRBJ2-5; possibly TRBD1 for D (6 bases). The CDR3 runs 12 residues. The V and J ends lost 4 bases and 10 bases respectively, with 13 bases between them. Germline loops: CDR1 KGHSH, CDR2 LQKENI.

In its sample, this clone was seen a few times. J is TRBJ1-2 and V is TRBV19; 7 nucleotides line up with TRBD1. The CDR3 spans 14 residues. V lost 0 bases and J lost 9; bases outside the gene matches: 7. Germline V lookup: CDR1 LNHDA, CDR2 SQIVND (reference sequence). The CDR3 region has the DNA TGTGCCAGTAGTATAGATTCTCAGACAGGGAGCTACACCTTC. Amino acid sequence: CASSIDSQTGSYTF.

The V and J genes are TRBV11-2 and TRBJ2-3; 12 bases fit TRBD2. Germline-derived CDR1 and CDR2 are SGHAT and FQNNGV. V lost 1 base and J lost 4; bases outside the gene matches: 6. The CDR3 runs 17 residues. CDR3: CASSLGSGTSGSDTQYF. The CDR3, as DNA: TGTGCCAGCAGCTTAGGCTCGGGGACTAGCGGGTCAGATACGCAGTATTTT.